This TCR beta chain comes out of a study of blood T cell repertoires in COVID-19. V was clipped by 4 bases and J by 3 bases; unmatched bases: 2. The germline CDR1 and CDR2 sequences are SGHTA and FQGNSA. The CDR3 loop spans 15 amino acids. This clone was picked up one time. The method was immunoSEQ multiplex PCR; TCRdb's version includes in-frame clones alone and lacks a portion of them. This table has approximately 360,000 clones, 85% to 90% appearing once. Which cohort a participant joined came from the clinical history participants gave. The sequence was obtained from a woman in her 30s with acute COVID-19. The V and J genes are TRBV7-2 and TRBJ2-5; 13 bases fit TRBD2. The sample was PBMCs or T cells enriched from blood (not recorded which). In DNA, the CDR3 is TGTGCCAGCAGCTGGGGGACTAGCGGGAAAGAGACCCAGTACTTC. Its translation is CASSWGTSGKETQYF.